Presented here are 28 T cell receptor beta chains from one specimen sequenced in a study of T cell repertoires in cytomegalovirus infection. MiXCR, run by TCRdb on the reads, gives a single entry per CDR3 protein. Of 560,000 or so distinct CDR3 sequences in the sample, 15% to 20% were seen once. The material sequenced was CD8+ T cells from PBMCs. The receptors here all came from a human donor in good health (CMV status not recorded). Some clones in this sample may be carry-over from other donors' samples.

V and J are TRBV15 and TRBJ1-1; no reliable D call. The CDR3 has 14 amino acids. Germline V gives CDR1 LNHNV, CDR2 YYDKDF (reference sequence). The V and J ends lost 0 bases and 2 bases respectively, with 7 bases between them. CDR3 sequence (DNA): TGTGCCACCAGCAGAGATCTGGGAAACACTGAAGCTTTCTTT. It translates to CATSRDLGNTEAFF.

This clonotype was recorded at least ten times. This chain uses TRBV6-5 with TRBJ2-2; the match to TRBD1 covers 9 bases. The CDR3 runs 15 residues. Per germline, CDR1 MNHEY and CDR2 SVGAGI. After removal of 6 bases from V and 5 bases from J, the junction contained 7 bases not matched to a gene. Here the CDR3 reads CASRSRDRDTGELFF. Here the CDR3 DNA reads TGTGCCAGCAGATCTAGGGACAGGGATACCGGGGAGCTGTTTTTT.

This clonotype has only a few counts. The rearrangement uses TRBV10-3 and TRBJ1-4; D unresolved. Germline values: CDR1 ENHRY, CDR2 SYGVKD. There are 15 residues in the CDR3. The V and J ends lost 0 bases and 10 bases respectively, with 15 bases between them. DNA of the CDR3: TGTGCCATCAGTGAGTCGACGGGAAGGGTTGGAAAACTGTTTTTT. Translating it yields CAISESTGRVGKLFF.

This chain uses TRBV6-1 with TRBJ1-4, with D possibly TRBD1 on 6 matching bases. There are 14 residues in the CDR3. Trimming stripped 7 bases from V and 4 bases from J, with 13 bases between. From germline, CDR1 is MNHNS and CDR2 SASEGT. CDR3 protein: CASNRGQLNEKLFF. Here the CDR3 DNA reads TGTGCCAGCAATCGCGGACAGCTTAATGAAAAACTGTTTTTT.

The table lists this clonotype with many counts. The rearrangement uses TRBV5-4 and TRBJ1-1; D ambiguous. V shed 4 bases and J shed 1 base, with 8 bases lying between them. The CDR3 totals 13 residues. Germline V gene data show CDR1 as SGHNT and CDR2 as YYREEE (reference sequence). In DNA, the CDR3 is TGTGCCAGCAGCCCCAGACAGAACACTGAAGCTTTCTTT. Protein sequence: CASSPRQNTEAFF.

There are a few counts of this clonotype. J is TRBJ1-5 and V is TRBV6-2 or TRBV6-3; D is unclear. The V end lost 7 bases, the J end lost 7 bases, and 14 bases lay between the germline ends. In germline, CDR1 is MNHEY, CDR2 SVGEGT. The CDR3 spans 13 residues. CDR3 nucleotide sequence: TGTGCCAGCACCACGGCCCCCGGACAGCCCCAGCATTTT. This encodes CASTTAPGQPQHF.

This clonotype was picked up many times. J is TRBJ2-7 and V is TRBV7-9; TRBD1 agrees at 9 bases. Trimming removed 5 bases from V and 2 bases from J; junction bases left unmatched: 7. Looked up from germline, CDR1 is SEHNR and CDR2 is FQNEAQ (reference sequence). CDR3 length equals 15 residues. The CDR3 DNA reads as TGTGCCAGCAGCCCTGGGACAGGGCCCCCCTACGAGCAGTACTTC. Amino acids: CASSPGTGPPYEQYF.

This clonotype was counted at least ten times. The V and J genes are TRBV7-6 and TRBJ2-1, with D possibly TRBD2 on 5 matching bases. The CDR3 totals 13 residues. CDR1 SGHVS and CDR2 FNYEAQ come from the germline V gene. V gave up 0 bases and J gave up 7 bases, with 7 bases separating them. The CDR3 spells CASSLAPGNEQFF. DNA of the CDR3: TGTGCCAGCAGCTTAGCCCCGGGAAATGAGCAGTTCTTC.

A note on this clonotype: A single base separates this from a much larger clone, so it may be a read error. J is TRBJ2-7 and V is TRBV6-1; perhaps TRBD1 as D (5 bases). Between the trimmed V and J ends, which lost 5 bases and 9 bases, there was a span of 14 bases. CDR1 and CDR2 (germline): MNHNS, SASEGT. The CDR3 runs to 12 residues. CDR3 DNA: TGTGCCAGCAGTAAGGGGCCACGGGTGCAGTACTTC. Translating it yields CASSKGPRVQYF.

The J gene is TRBJ1-1, the V gene TRBV20-1; tentative D call: TRBD1 (5 bases). Germline values: CDR1 DFQATT, CDR2 SNEGSKA (reference sequence). The CDR3 sequence is 15 residues long. Trimming shortened V by 0 bases and J by 0 bases, and 11 bases separated the two germline ends. The CDR3 nucleotides are TGCAGTGCTAGAGATGGGGCAGGTTTGAACACTGAAGCTTTCTTT. Amino acids: CSARDGAGLNTEAFF.

Regarding this clonotype: A junction boundary mismatches the germline segment, possibly from a read error. Here the CDR3 DNA reads TGCGACAGCAGTCAATTTGGCAGGAATCAGCCCCAGCATTTT. Encoded protein: CDSSQFGRNQPQHF. The rearrangement links TRBV23-1 to TRBJ1-5; the D is unclear. TRBV23-1 is marked as an open reading frame, function uncertain. The CDR3 covers 14 residues.

The chain combines TRBV28 with TRBJ2-3; the D is unclear. V was clipped by 8 bases and J by 0 bases, with 12 bases between them. This CDR3 has 14 residues. CDR1 and CDR2 from the germline V gene are MDHEN and SYDVKM. The CDR3 reads CASSRRISTDTQYF. For the CDR3, the DNA is TGTGCCAGCTCGAGACGGATTAGCACAGATACGCAGTATTTT.

Concerning this clonotype: It may be a read error: a sequence one base away is much more abundant. The missing conserved phenylalanine or tryptophan at the end of this CDR3 makes a read error likely. The chain is built from TRBV2 and TRBJ2-1; 12 nucleotides align to TRBD2. Germline CDR1 is SNHLY and CDR2 is FYNNEI. V trimming: 6 bases; J trimming: 8 bases; junction bases outside the gene matches: 8. The CDR3 totals 15 residues. CDR3 DNA: TGTGCCAGCAGCCTTGGACTAGCGGGGTGGGATGAGCAGTTCTTA. Protein: CASSLGLAGWDEQFL.

This clonotype was detected many times. This sequence joins TRBV7-9 and TRBJ2-2; TRBD2 agrees at 10 bases. CDR1 and CDR2 (germline): SEHNR, FQNEAQ (reference sequence). The CDR3 length is 16 residues. After removal of 4 bases from V and 2 bases from J, the junction contained 4 bases not matched to a gene. The CDR3 spells CASSSPSGGNTGELFF. CDR3 DNA sequence: TGTGCCAGCAGCTCCCCTAGCGGGGGCAACACCGGGGAGCTGTTTTTT. Full variable domain (rest looked up from reference TRBV7-9 and TRBJ2-2): DTGVSQNPRHKITKRGQNVTFRCDPISEHNRLYWYRQTLGQGPEFLTYFQNEAQLEKSRLLSDRFSAERPKGSFSTLEIQRTEQGDSAMYLCASSSPSGGNTGELFFGEGSRLTVL.

Concerning this clonotype: Mismatch with germline at one junction end may stem from a read error. This chain links TRBV9 with TRBJ2-3; D not certain. Germline CDR1 reads SGDLS; CDR2 reads YYNGEE. The CDR3 consists of 14 residues. Written as DNA, the CDR3 is TGTGCCAGCAGCGTAGGAGCCAGAACAGATACGAAGTATTTT. This translates into CASSVGARTDTKYF.

The rearrangement links TRBV12-3 or TRBV12-4 to TRBJ1-1; the D gene is possibly TRBD1 (6 bases). The CDR3 runs to 15 residues. Trimming removed 0 bases at V and 7 bases at J, with 15 bases between. The CDR3 here is CASSLAPDSLSEAFF. In DNA form, the CDR3 reads TGTGCCAGCAGTTTAGCCCCGGACAGCCTAAGTGAAGCTTTCTTT.

This chain links TRBV7-9 with TRBJ2-7, with D tentatively TRBD1 or TRBD2 (5 bases each). CDR1 SEHNR and CDR2 FQNEAQ come from the germline V gene (reference sequence). This CDR3 region has 15 residues. The V end was cut by 6 bases, the J end by 0 bases, with 15 bases between. The CDR3, as DNA: TGTGCCAGCAGACCGGGGACCGCCAGCTCCTACGAGCAGTACTTC. Translated, it gives CASRPGTASSYEQYF.

This clonotype was observed at least ten times. The V call is TRBV7-8, the J call TRBJ2-1; 7 bases match TRBD1. Germline CDR1 and CDR2: SGHVS and FQNEAQ. Trimming removed 5 bases from V and 2 bases from J; junction bases left unmatched: 9. This CDR3 comprises 16 residues. The CDR3 region is CASSASTGRTYNEQFF. CDR3 DNA: TGTGCCAGCAGCGCATCGACAGGGCGGACCTACAATGAGCAGTTCTTC.

This clonotype has ten or more counts. The rearrangement links TRBV19 to TRBJ2-7; D gene unclear. V lost 4 bases and J 2 bases, leaving 15 bases between the germline ends. This CDR3 has 15 amino acids. The germline CDR1 and CDR2 sequences are LNHDA and SQIVND (reference sequence). In nucleotides, the CDR3 is TGTGCCAGTAGTAAGGGCGGAACCCTTACCTACGAGCAGTACTTC. Its protein product is CASSKGGTLTYEQYF.

This clonotype was detected only a few times. The J gene is TRBJ1-2, the V gene TRBV27; possibly TRBD1 for D (6 bases). The V end was cut by 6 bases, the J end by 4 bases, with 15 bases between. Germline lookup yields CDR1 MNHEY and CDR2 SMNVEV (reference sequence). The CDR3 extends over 14 amino acids. CDR3 DNA sequence: TGTGCCAGCAGCCCATATACAGGGATCTATGGCTACACCTTC. Amino acid sequence: CASSPYTGIYGYTF.

The rearrangement uses TRBV6-5 and TRBJ2-1; a possible D gene is TRBD2 (6 bases). CDR3 length: 17 amino acids. Trimming took 5 bases from V and 3 from J, leaving 20 bases between them. Germline V gives CDR1 MNHEY, CDR2 SVGAGI. The CDR3 coding sequence is TGTGCCAGCAGTGCCTCCAACCGGGCGGGGAGCTACAATGAGCAGTTCTTC. Translation: CASSASNRAGSYNEQFF.

This clonotype was seen at least ten times. The genes are TRBV5-5 and TRBJ1-2; 11 positions agree with TRBD1. The length of the CDR3 is 14 residues. Trimming cost V 4 bases and J 6 bases; bases outside gene matches: 5. Germline CDR1 and CDR2: SGHKS and YYEKEE (reference sequence). For the CDR3, the DNA is TGTGCCAGCAGCCTGGACAGGGGGCGTGATGGCTACACCTTC. Translating gives CASSLDRGRDGYTF.

The chain carries TRBV4-1 and TRBJ1-3; 8 bases map to TRBD1. The CDR3 runs 17 residues. J lost 5 bases, V lost 1 base, and 10 bases had no gene match. CDR1 is MGHRA, CDR2 YSYEKL, per germline. The CDR3: CASSQAAGTGPRNTIYF. In DNA form, the CDR3 reads TGCGCCAGCAGCCAAGCAGCGGGGACAGGCCCTAGAAACACCATATATTTT.

Ten or more counts support this clonotype. The V call is TRBV7-9, the J call TRBJ2-1; 9 positions match TRBD2. The length of the CDR3 is 16 residues. Germline values: CDR1 SEHNR, CDR2 FQNEAQ (reference sequence). Losses at the gene ends were 5 bases for V and 3 bases for J; bases not matched to a gene: 8. This CDR3 reads CASSQTGAGGYNEQFF. The CDR3 DNA follows: TGTGCCAGCAGCCAAACGGGAGCGGGAGGCTACAATGAGCAGTTCTTC.

The chain has TRBV19 and TRBJ1-1; possibly TRBD1 for D (5 bases). The germline gives CDR1 LNHDA, CDR2 SQIVND (reference sequence). This CDR3 has 15 residues. V lost 2 bases, J lost 1 base, and 11 bases lay in between. DNA for the CDR3: TGTGCCAGTAGTATATCCAGGGCAAAGAACACTGAAGCTTTCTTT. It codes for CASSISRAKNTEAFF.

This clonotype occurred a few times. J is TRBJ1-6 and V is TRBV5-5; perhaps TRBD1 as D (5 bases). The germline CDR1 and CDR2 sequences are SGHKS and YYEKEE (reference sequence). Between the trimmed V and J ends, which lost 2 bases and 1 base, there was a span of 13 bases. This CDR3 has 17 residues. DNA of the CDR3: TGTGCCAGCAGCTTCATTAGACAGCAATCCTATAATTCACCCCTCCACTTT. Encoded protein: CASSFIRQQSYNSPLHF.

The chain employs TRBV6-5 and TRBJ2-3; 8 bases are shared with TRBD2. Germline V gives CDR1 MNHEY, CDR2 SVGAGI. Unmatched junction bases numbered 9, after V lost 2 bases and J lost 5 bases. This CDR3 contains 16 residues. CDR3 DNA: TGTGCCAGCAGTTACCACCCCAGCGGGAGCGGAGATACGCAGTATTTT. Encoded protein: CASSYHPSGSGDTQYF.

The table lists this clonotype with many counts. The chain recombines TRBV20-1 with TRBJ1-5; D remains ambiguous. Germline CDR1 DFQATT, CDR2 SNEGSKA (reference sequence). The V gene lost 0 bases and the J gene lost 4 bases, with 10 bases spanning the gap. This CDR3 has 14 residues. CDR3 nucleotide sequence: TGCAGTGCTAGAGAAAAAACAGCGAATCAGCCCCAGCATTTT. Residues: CSAREKTANQPQHF.